A single sample gave rise to the 8 T cell receptor beta chains below, sequenced in a study of T cell changes during pregnancy in multiple sclerosis. Assay used: immunoSEQ multiplex PCR; TCRdb lists only in-frame clones, some missing. This sample has some 14,000 clones, with 83% found just once. The material sequenced was CD8+ T cells from peripheral blood mononuclear cells, taken after pregnancy. Every receptor here comes from a female donor in good health, enrolled as a control in a pregnancy study.

The genes are TRBV4-2 and TRBJ2-3; TRBD2 matches 9 bases. The V gene's germline CDR1 is LGHNA and CDR2 YNFKEQ. V lost 1 base and J lost 4; bases outside the gene matches: 6. This CDR3 contains 16 residues. This CDR3 reads CASSQVRAGGPDTQYF. CDR3 nucleotides: TGTGCCAGCAGCCAAGTCCGAGCGGGGGGCCCAGATACGCAGTATTTT.

This clone was recorded only once. The chain has TRBV5-1 and TRBJ2-7, with D possibly TRBD1 on 5 matching bases. Deletions cut 2 bases from V and 0 bases from J, with 12 bases between. This CDR3 region has 15 residues. CDR1 and CDR2 from the germline V gene are SGHRS and YFSETQ. Written as DNA, the CDR3 is TGCGCCAGCAGCTTTGACAGACTCGTCTCCTACGAGCAGTACTTC. Translated: CASSFDRLVSYEQYF.

The chain recombines TRBV7-9 with TRBJ2-7; 8 bases are shared with TRBD2. The germline gives CDR1 SEHNR, CDR2 FQNEAQ (reference sequence). CDR3 length equals 14 residues. J lost 5 bases, V lost 5 bases, and 8 bases had no gene match. CDR3 nucleotides: TGTGCCAGCAGCCCCTCAGCGGGAGATGACGAGCAGTACTTC. It yields the protein CASSPSAGDDEQYF.

The chain links TRBV5-1 to TRBJ2-3, with 9 bases lining up with TRBD2. Germline V gene data show CDR1 as SGHRS and CDR2 as YFSETQ. The CDR3 length is 16 residues. V lost 5 bases and J lost 4; bases outside the gene matches: 11. The CDR3, as DNA: TGCGCCAGCAGTAGGCGGGAGGGCCAGGATGCAGATACGCAGTATTTT. This encodes CASSRREGQDADTQYF.

The chain is built from TRBV20-1 and TRBJ1-1; D is unclear. Per germline, CDR1 DFQATT and CDR2 SNEGSKA (reference sequence). The CDR3 extends over 11 amino acids. The ends were cut back, 5 bases at V and 0 bases at J, with 4 bases in the middle. Here the CDR3 DNA reads TGCAGTGCTCTTTTGAACACTGAAGCTTTCTTT. Encoded protein: CSALLNTEAFF.

The chain has TRBV4-1 and TRBJ2-7, with 10 bases fitting TRBD1. There are 15 residues in the CDR3. After removal of 2 bases from V and 2 bases from J, the junction contained 3 bases not matched to a gene. CDR1 and CDR2 from the germline V gene are MGHRA and YSYEKL. The CDR3 protein is CASSQTGQGTYEQYF. For the CDR3, the DNA is TGCGCCAGCAGCCAAACGGGACAGGGGACCTACGAGCAGTACTTC.

This clone rates as medium-sized. This sequence joins TRBV9 and TRBJ1-4, with a tentative D call TRBD1 (5 bases). The CDR3 is 13 residues long. The germline V and J ends were trimmed by 7 bases and 5 bases, with 12 bases remaining between them. Germline V gives CDR1 SGDLS, CDR2 YYNGEE. The CDR3 coding sequence is TGTGCCAGCTCGACAGCCCCCAATGAAAAACTGTTTTTT. Protein product: CASSTAPNEKLFF.

This clone was recorded only once. For the CDR3, the DNA is TGTGCCAGCAGTTTTAGGGGGTACAGGGGGCGGGGGAACACTGAAGCTTTCTTT. It codes for CASSFRGYRGRGNTEAFF. V and J are TRBV28 and TRBJ1-1; 9 bases fit TRBD1. The V gene end was trimmed by 3 bases and the J gene end by 1 base; junction bases not matched to a gene: 12. CDR3 length: 18 amino acids. From germline, CDR1 is MDHEN and CDR2 SYDVKM.